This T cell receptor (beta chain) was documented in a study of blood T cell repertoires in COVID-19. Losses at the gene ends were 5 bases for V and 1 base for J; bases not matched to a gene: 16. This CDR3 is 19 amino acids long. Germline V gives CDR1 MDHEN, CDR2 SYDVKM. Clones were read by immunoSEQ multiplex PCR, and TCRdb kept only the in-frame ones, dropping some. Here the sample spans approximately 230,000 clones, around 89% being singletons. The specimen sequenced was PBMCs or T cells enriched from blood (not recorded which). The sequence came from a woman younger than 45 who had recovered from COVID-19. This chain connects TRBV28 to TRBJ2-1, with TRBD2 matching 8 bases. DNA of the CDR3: TGTGCCAGCAGTCCCGGGCCTCGGAAGCGGGAGAGGTCCTACAATGAGCAGTTCTTC. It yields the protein CASSPGPRKRERSYNEQFF.